This T cell receptor beta chain was observed in a study of blood T cell repertoires in COVID-19. Looking at the study overall: From the United States, Italy and Spain came samples of acute and convalescent COVID-19.

The ends were cut back, 7 bases at V and 1 base at J, with 16 bases in the middle. The CDR3 has 15 amino acids. Looked up from germline, CDR1 is MGHDK and CDR2 is SYGVNS. In the original processing: Scientists estimated how many nucleated cells there were by amplifying reference gene primers. TCRdb keeps only in-frame clones here, not all; method: immunoSEQ multiplex PCR. That table furnishes V, J and clone size, whereas the DNA furnished D and trimming. The data hold some 200,000 clones, with under 95% observed a single time. Sequencing was carried out using peripheral blood. The chain uses TRBV25-1 and TRBJ1-1; D possibly corresponds to TRBD1 (6 bases). The clonotype was recovered from a man aged 25-45 years with acute or convalescent COVID-19. The CDR3 loop reads CASKGHMTANTEAFF. CDR3 nucleotide sequence: TGTGCCAGCAAGGGACACATGACAGCGAACACTGAAGCTTTCTTT.